This TCR beta chain was observed in a study of patients and donors after allogeneic stem cell transplantation. Germline-derived CDR1 and CDR2 are KGHDR and SFDVKD. Trimming removed 6 bases at V and 2 bases at J, with 10 bases between. This CDR3 is 14 amino acids long. MiXCR, run by TCRdb on the RT-PCR reads, gives a single entry per CDR3 protein. The profile shows about 72,000 distinct CDR3 sequences, less than 30% of them singletons. The sequenced material came from blood, either unsorted or a sorted T cell fraction (not recorded which). The rearrangement joins TRBV24-1 to TRBJ2-1; D gene ambiguous. This TCR was sampled from a human donor who was either an allogeneic HSCT recipient or a stem cell or donor lymphocyte infusion donor (not recorded which). It is not recorded whose cells these are; they may come from a transplant donor. The CDR3 here is CATSLDGAYNEQFF. CDR3 sequence (DNA): TGTGCCACCAGTTTGGACGGTGCCTACAATGAGCAGTTCTTC.